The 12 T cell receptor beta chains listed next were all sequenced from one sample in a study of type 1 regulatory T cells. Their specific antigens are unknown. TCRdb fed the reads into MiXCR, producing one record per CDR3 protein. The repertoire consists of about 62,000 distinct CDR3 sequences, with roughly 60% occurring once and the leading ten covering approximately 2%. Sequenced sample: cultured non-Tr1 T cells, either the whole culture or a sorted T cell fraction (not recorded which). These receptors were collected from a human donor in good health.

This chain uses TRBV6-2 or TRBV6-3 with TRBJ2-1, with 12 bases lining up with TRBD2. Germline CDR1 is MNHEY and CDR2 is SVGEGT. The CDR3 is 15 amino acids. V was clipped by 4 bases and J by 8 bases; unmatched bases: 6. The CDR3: CASSLTSGSSDEQFF. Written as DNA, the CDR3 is TGTGCCAGCAGTTTGACTAGCGGGAGCTCCGATGAGCAGTTCTTC.

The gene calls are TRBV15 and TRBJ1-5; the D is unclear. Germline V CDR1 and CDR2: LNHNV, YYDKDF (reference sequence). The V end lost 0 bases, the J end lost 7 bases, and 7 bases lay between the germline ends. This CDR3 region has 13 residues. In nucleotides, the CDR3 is TGTGCCACCAGCAGAGATAGGGTGCAGCCCCAGCATTTT. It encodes CATSRDRVQPQHF. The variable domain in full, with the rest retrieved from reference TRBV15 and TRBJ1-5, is DAMVIQNPRYQVTQFGKPVTLSCSQTLNHNVMYWYQQKSSQAPKLLFHYYDKDFNNEADTPDNFQSRRPNTSFCFLDIRSPGLGDTAMYLCATSRDRVQPQHFGDGTRLSIL.

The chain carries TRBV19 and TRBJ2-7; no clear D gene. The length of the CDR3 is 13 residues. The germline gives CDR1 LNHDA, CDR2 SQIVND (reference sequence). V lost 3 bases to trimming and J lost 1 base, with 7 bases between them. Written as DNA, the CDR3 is TGTGCCAGTAGTATTGGTCCTTCCTACGAGCAGTACTTC. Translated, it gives CASSIGPSYEQYF.

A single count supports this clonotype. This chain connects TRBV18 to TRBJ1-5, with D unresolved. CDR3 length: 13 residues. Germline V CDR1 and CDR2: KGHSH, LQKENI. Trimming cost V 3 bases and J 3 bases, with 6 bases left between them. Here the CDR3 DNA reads TGTGCCAGCTCACCCGAAACCAATCAGCCCCAGCATTTT. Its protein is CASSPETNQPQHF.

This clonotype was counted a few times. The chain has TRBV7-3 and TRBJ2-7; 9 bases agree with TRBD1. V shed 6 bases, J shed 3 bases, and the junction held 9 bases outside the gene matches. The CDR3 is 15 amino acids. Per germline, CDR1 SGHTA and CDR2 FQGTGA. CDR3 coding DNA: TGTGCCAGCAGTCACCGGACAGGGGAGGACTACGAGCAGTACTTC. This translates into CASSHRTGEDYEQYF.

The CDR3 reads CASSFESSYEQYF. For the CDR3, the DNA is TGCGCCAGCAGCTTCGAGAGCTCCTACGAGCAGTACTTC. The V and J genes are TRBV5-1 and TRBJ2-7, with D unclear. This CDR3 spans 13 amino acids. V lost 2 bases to trimming and J lost 0 bases, with 6 bases between them. Germline-derived CDR1 and CDR2 are SGHRS and YFSETQ. The full variable domain, rest sourced from reference TRBV5-1 and TRBJ2-7, is KAGVTQTPRYLIKTRGQQVTLSCSPISGHRSVSWYQQTPGQGLQFLFEYFSETQRNKGNFPGRFSGRQFSNSRSEMNVSTLELGDSALYLCASSFESSYEQYFGPGTRLTVT.

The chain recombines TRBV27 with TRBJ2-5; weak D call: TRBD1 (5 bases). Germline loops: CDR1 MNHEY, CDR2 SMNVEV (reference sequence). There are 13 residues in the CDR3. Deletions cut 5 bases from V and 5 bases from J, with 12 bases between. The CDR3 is CASSRLRAETQYF. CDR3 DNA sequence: TGTGCCAGCAGTCGCCTCAGGGCCGAGACCCAGTACTTC.

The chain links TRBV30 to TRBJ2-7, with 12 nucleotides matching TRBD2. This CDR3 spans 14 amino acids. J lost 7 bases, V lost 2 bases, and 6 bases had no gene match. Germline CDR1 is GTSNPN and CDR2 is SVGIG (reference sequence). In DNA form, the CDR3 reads TGTGCCTGGAGTTGGGGACTAGCGGGCAAGGAGCAGTACTTC. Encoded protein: CAWSWGLAGKEQYF.

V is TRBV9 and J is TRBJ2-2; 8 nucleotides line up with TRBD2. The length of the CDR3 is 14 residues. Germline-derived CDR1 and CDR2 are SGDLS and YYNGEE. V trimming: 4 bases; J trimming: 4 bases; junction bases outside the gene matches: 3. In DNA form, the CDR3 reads TGTGCCAGCAGCCAAACTAGCGGCACCGGGGAGCTGTTTTTT. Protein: CASSQTSGTGELFF.

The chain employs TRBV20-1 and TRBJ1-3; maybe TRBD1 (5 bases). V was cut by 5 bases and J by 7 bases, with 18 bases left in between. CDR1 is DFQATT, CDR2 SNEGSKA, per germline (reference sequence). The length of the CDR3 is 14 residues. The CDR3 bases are TGCAGTGCTCTGCCAGGGAGCTTAGGGAACACCATATATTTT. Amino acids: CSALPGSLGNTIYF.

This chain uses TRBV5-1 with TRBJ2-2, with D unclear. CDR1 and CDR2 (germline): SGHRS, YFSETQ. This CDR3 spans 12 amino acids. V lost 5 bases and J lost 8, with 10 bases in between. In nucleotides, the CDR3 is TGCGCCAGCAGGCCTATGGATGGGGAGCTGTTTTTT. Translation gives CASRPMDGELFF.

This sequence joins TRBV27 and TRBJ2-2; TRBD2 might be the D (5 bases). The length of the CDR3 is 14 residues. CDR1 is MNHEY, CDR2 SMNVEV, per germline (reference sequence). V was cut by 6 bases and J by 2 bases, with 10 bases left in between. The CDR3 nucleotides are TGTGCCAGCAGCGAGCGGAGAAACACCGGGGAGCTGTTTTTT. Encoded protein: CASSERRNTGELFF.